This T cell receptor (beta chain) was observed in a study of blood T cell repertoires in COVID-19. Study background: T cells, B-cell-depleted T cells, or PBMCs supplied cDNA or gDNA.

The repertoire was sequenced with immunoSEQ multiplex PCR; TCRdb's copy has only in-frame clones and lacks some. Among around 100,000 clones listed, roughly 81% were seen once. The CDR3 is made up of 14 amino acids. Germline V gives CDR1 SSHAT, CDR2 FNYEAQ (reference sequence). J gave up 1 base and V 8 bases, and 4 bases lay outside the gene matches. The chain is built from TRBV7-7 and TRBJ2-5; TRBD2 matches at 10 bases. The source material was peripheral blood. The receptor was isolated from a human donor in a cohort sampled during active COVID-19. This chain's CDR3 is CASSSGSSQETQYF. DNA of the CDR3: TGTGCCAGCTCTAGCGGGAGTAGCCAAGAGACCCAGTACTTC.